This TCR beta chain was captured in a study of vaccination effects on CD4 cells after COVID-19. For the study at large: Vaccine administered to participants consisted of two doses of either BNT162b2 or mRNA-1273. Study-wide results and limits: The authors studied few convalescent patients and collected no early post-infection timepoints. Marked clonal contraction of infection- and vaccine-induced clones was seen late after vaccination.

Regarding this clone: Its antigen is undetermined.

Sequenced by immunoSEQ multiplex PCR; TCRdb stores in-frame clones only, minus some. Of approximately 87,000 clones in the sample, around four fifths were seen once. Antigen-specific CD4+ T cells were first expanded with viral peptide pools by the ViraFEST assay and only then sequenced. The culture ran for 10 to 11 days, and then CD4+ T cells were isolated. Half the medium was swapped for IL-2 medium on days 3 and 7. The germline V gene encodes CDR1 LNHDA and CDR2 SQIVND (reference sequence). The CDR3 runs to 16 residues. The V end was cut by 2 bases, the J end by 0 bases, with 8 bases between. This chain joins TRBV19 and TRBJ2-6; D unclear. Material: CD4+ T cells from PBMCs cultured with HCoV-229E spike peptides, obtained before COVID-19 vaccination. This TCR was recovered from a human donor who received a COVID-19 vaccine. The CDR3 is CASSINSASGANVLTF. The DNA of the CDR3 is TGTGCCAGTAGTATAAACTCTGCCTCTGGGGCCAACGTCCTGACTTTC.